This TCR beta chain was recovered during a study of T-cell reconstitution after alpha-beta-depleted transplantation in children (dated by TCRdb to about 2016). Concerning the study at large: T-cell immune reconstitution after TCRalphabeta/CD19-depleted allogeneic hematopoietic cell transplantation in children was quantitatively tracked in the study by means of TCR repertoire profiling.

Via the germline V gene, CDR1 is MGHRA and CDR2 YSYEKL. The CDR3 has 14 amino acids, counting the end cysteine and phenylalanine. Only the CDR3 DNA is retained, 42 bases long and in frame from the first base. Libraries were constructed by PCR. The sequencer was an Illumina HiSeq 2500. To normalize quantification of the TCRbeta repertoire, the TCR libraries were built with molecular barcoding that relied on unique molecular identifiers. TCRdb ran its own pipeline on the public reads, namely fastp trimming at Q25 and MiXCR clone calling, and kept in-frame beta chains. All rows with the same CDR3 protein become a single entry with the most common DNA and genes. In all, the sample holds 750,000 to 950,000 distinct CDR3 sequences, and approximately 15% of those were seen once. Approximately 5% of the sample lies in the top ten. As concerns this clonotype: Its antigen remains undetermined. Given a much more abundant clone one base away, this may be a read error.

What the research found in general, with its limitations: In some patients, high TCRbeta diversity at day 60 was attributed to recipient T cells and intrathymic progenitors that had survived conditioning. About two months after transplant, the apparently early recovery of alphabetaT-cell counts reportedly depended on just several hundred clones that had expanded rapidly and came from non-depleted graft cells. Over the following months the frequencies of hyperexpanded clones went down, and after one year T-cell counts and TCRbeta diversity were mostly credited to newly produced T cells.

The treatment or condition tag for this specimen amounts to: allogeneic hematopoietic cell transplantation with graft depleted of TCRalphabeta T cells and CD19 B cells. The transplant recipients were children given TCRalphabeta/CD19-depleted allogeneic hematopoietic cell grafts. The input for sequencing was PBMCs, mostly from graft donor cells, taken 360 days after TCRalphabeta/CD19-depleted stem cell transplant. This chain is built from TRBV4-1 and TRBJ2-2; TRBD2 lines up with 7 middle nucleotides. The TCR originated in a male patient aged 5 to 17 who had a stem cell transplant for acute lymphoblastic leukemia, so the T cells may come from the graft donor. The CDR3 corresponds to CASSQVGGMGELYF. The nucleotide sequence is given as TGCGCCAGCAGCCAAGTGGGAGGGATGGGGGAGCTGTATTTT.